This is a list of T cell receptor beta chains from one sample in a study of T cells in Graves' hyperthyroidism and ophthalmopathy. MiXCR, applied by TCRdb to the multiplex PCR reads, yields one record per CDR3 protein. The repertoire holds under 800,000 distinct CDR3 sequences, with approximately 14% as singletons. The specimen was blood. The receptors shown here come from a young woman with Graves' hyperthyroidism. The CDR3 runs from the conserved cysteine through the conserved F or W. D genes are given only for firm matches. Where a row states a size, it is once, few, many or the class of an expanded clone; other rows omit it.

j_call v_call d_call clone_size cdr3_aa cdr3_nt
TRBJ2-3 TRBV11-2 TRBD2 many CASSLTLLAGRTDTQYF TGTGCCAGCAGCCTCACCCTCCTAGCGGGACGCACAGATACGCAGTATTTT
TRBJ1-6 TRBV28 . many CASGGTQGSGAYRLTPLHF TGTGCCAGCGGGGGAACTCAGGGGTCGGGCGCTTATCGGTTGACACCCCTCCACTTT
TRBJ2-2 TRBV12-3/TRBV12-4 TRBD2 . CASSNSGRAGTGELFF TGTGCCAGTAGTAATAGCGGGAGGGCGGGCACCGGGGAGCTGTTTTTT
TRBJ1-6 TRBV2 . many CASSASRPGPLHF TGTGCCAGCAGCGCGTCCAGACCCGGGCCCCTCCACTTT
TRBJ1-2 TRBV5-6 . many CASSFRVGYTF TGTGCCAGCAGCTTCAGGGTCGGCTACACCTTC
TRBJ1-1 TRBV28 . many CASSPLGGGTAEAFF TGTGCCAGCAGCCCACTCGGGGGGGGGACGGCTGAAGCTTTCTTT
TRBJ2-1 TRBV29-1 TRBD1 . CSAAGTGGSDEQFF TGCAGCGCTGCCGGGACAGGGGGTTCGGATGAGCAGTTCTTC
TRBJ2-7 TRBV20-1 . many CSARLGSVAYEQYF TGCAGTGCTAGGTTGGGTTCGGTGGCCTACGAGCAGTACTTC
TRBJ2-1 TRBV6-2/TRBV6-3 . . CASSWPGVGSYNEQFF TGTGCCAGCAGTTGGCCCGGGGTTGGGTCCTACAATGAGCAGTTCTTC
TRBJ1-1 TRBV7-9 . many CASSSWANTEAFF TGTGCCAGCAGCTCCTGGGCGAACACTGAAGCTTTCTTT
TRBJ2-6 TRBV6-2/TRBV6-3 . . CAINLGANVLTF TGTGCCATAAACCTTGGGGCCAACGTCCTGACTTTC
TRBJ2-7 TRBV13 TRBD1 many CASSLVQGGEQYF TGTGCCAGCAGCTTAGTACAGGGGGGAGAGCAGTACTTC
TRBJ1-2 TRBV29-1 TRBD1 many CSVEDRGLGYTF TGCAGCGTTGAAGATAGGGGGCTTGGCTACACCTTC
TRBJ1-2 TRBV6-1 . few CASRASSLSYTF TGTGCCAGCAGAGCTTCTTCTTTGAGCTACACCTTC
TRBJ2-7 TRBV3-1 . few CASSQPPYEQYF TGTGCCAGCAGCCAACCCCCCTACGAGCAGTACTTC
TRBJ2-2 TRBV30 TRBD1 many CAWNQGAYTGELFF TGTGCCTGGAATCAGGGGGCCTACACCGGGGAGCTGTTTTTT
TRBJ2-1 TRBV10-3 . few CAISDYSVEQFF TGTGCCATCAGTGATTATTCGGTTGAGCAGTTCTTC
TRBJ2-1 TRBV28 TRBD1 . CASTPRTGGGSNEQFF TGTGCCAGCACCCCCCGGACAGGGGGCGGAAGCAATGAGCAGTTCTTC
TRBJ2-5 TRBV20-1 . many CSATRRWTEETQYF TGCAGTGCAACCCGGAGGTGGACAGAAGAGACCCAGTACTTC
TRBJ2-7 TRBV5-1 TRBD2 many CASSSGLAGSLRIDEQYF TGCGCCAGCAGCTCGGGACTAGCGGGATCACTAAGAATTGACGAGCAGTACTTC
TRBJ2-7 TRBV6-5 TRBD1 many CASSYVGQGYEQYF TGTGCCAGCAGTTATGTGGGACAGGGGTACGAGCAGTACTTC
TRBJ2-7 TRBV6-1 . . CASSRPGLEQYF TGTGCCAGCAGTCGCCCGGGACTTGAGCAGTACTTC
TRBJ2-2 TRBV5-1 . . CASSYGTGSNTGELFF TGCGCCAGCAGCTATGGCACAGGATCCAACACCGGGGAGCTGTTTTTT